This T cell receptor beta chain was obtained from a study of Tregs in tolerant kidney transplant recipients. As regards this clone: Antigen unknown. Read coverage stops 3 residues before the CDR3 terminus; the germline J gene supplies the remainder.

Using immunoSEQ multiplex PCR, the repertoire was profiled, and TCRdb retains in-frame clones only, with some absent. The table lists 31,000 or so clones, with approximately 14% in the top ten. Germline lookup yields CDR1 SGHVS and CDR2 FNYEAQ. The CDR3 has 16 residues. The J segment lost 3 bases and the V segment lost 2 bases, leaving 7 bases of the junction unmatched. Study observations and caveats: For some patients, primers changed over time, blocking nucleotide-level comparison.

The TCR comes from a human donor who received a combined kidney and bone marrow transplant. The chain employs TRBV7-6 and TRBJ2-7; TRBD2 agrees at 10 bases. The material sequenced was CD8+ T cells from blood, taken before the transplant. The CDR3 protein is CASSLYSGRMRYEQYF. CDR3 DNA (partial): TGTGCCAGCAGCTTATATAGCGGGAGGATGCGCTACGAG.